This T cell receptor (beta chain) was found in a study of EBV T-cell therapy then PD-1 blockade in nasopharyngeal carcinoma. Specified time point: 266 days after commencement of treatment, after nivolumab therapy. Treatment specified: AdE1-LMPpoly-expanded autologous EBV-specific T-cell therapy followed by anti-PD-1 nivolumab. V lost 4 bases and J lost 2; bases outside the gene matches: 5. The CDR3 is made up of 14 amino acids. Germline CDR1 reads SGHNT; CDR2 reads YYREEE (reference sequence). A note on this clone: Antigen: not known.

Profiled with immunoSEQ multiplex PCR; TCRdb holds only in-frame clones, not every one. The data show tens of thousands of clones, roughly 80% seen once. This clonotype was obtained from a man aged 40-55 years with nasopharyngeal carcinoma. This chain joins TRBV5-4 and TRBJ1-2, with 7 bases that match TRBD1. Sequencing used CD8+ T cells from blood, obtained between days 200 and 300 from a patient whose treatment included autologous EBV-specific T cells and nivolumab. Here the CDR3 DNA reads TGTGCCAGCAGCCCTCCGACAGGGAACTATGGCTACACCTTC. This codes for CASSPPTGNYGYTF.